The T cell receptor beta chain described here comes from a study of long-term antiretroviral therapy in people with HIV. Findings of the study overall: Blood dating 2004 to 2017 may reflect older ART regimens.

There are 15 residues in the CDR3. Trimming left V 0 bases short and J 6 bases short, with 15 bases between. Germline V lookup: CDR1 SGHKS, CDR2 YYEKEE (reference sequence). The libraries were made with immunoSEQ v3.0 at survey level. It was roughly 40,000-50,000 T-cell genomes per sample that sequencing targeted. Repertoires were generated with immunoSEQ multiplex PCR, while TCRdb's copy carries only in-frame clones and drops some. The table records 8,500 to 14,000 clones, 80% to 90% of them present only once. About this clone: Antigen unknown.

The receptor was derived from a woman aged 40 to 49 with HIV. This chain connects TRBV5-5 to TRBJ2-5, with a tentative D call TRBD2 (6 bases). This sample comprised unsorted PBMCs, obtained 0.2 years before starting antiretroviral therapy. The CDR3, as DNA: TGTGCCAGCAGCTTGGTTTCGGGAGTCGGGCAGACCCAGTACTTC. This codes for CASSLVSGVGQTQYF.